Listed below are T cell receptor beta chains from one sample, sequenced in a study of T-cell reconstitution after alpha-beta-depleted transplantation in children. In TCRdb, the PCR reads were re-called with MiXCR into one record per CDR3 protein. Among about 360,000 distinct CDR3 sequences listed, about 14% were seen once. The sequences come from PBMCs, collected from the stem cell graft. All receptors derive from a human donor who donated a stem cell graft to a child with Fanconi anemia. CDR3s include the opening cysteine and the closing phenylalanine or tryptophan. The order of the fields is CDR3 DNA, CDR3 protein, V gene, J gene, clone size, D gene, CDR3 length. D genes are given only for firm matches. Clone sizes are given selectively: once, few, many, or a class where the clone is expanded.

CDR3 DNA: TGTGCCAGCAGCCGGGACTTTAACACTGAAGCTTTCTTT
CDR3 protein: CASSRDFNTEAFF
V gene: TRBV5-6
J gene: TRBJ1-1
clone size: many
D gene: .
CDR3 length: 13

CDR3 DNA: TGTGCCAGCAGCGTTGCAGTATACAATGAGCAGTTCTTC
CDR3 protein: CASSVAVYNEQFF
V gene: TRBV9
J gene: TRBJ2-1
clone size: .
D gene: .
CDR3 length: 13

CDR3 DNA: TGTGCCAGCAGCATAGGGGGTGAGGAAAAACTGTTTTTT
CDR3 protein: CASSIGGEEKLFF
V gene: TRBV27
J gene: TRBJ1-4
clone size: many
D gene: .
CDR3 length: 13

CDR3 DNA: TGTGCCAGCAGCCTGACCCATCTTACAGGGGTTGGGCAGTTCTTC
CDR3 protein: CASSLTHLTGVGQFF
V gene: TRBV5-6
J gene: TRBJ2-1
clone size: .
D gene: TRBD1
CDR3 length: 15

CDR3 DNA: TGTGCCAGCAGTGAAGAGAGACCGGGACAGGGGGAGATCTTT
CDR3 protein: CASSEERPGQGEIF
V gene: TRBV2
J gene: TRBJ1-1
clone size: .
D gene: TRBD1
CDR3 length: 14

CDR3 DNA: TGTGCCATCAGTCCCGGAGGTAGCAATCAGCCCCAGCATTTT
CDR3 protein: CAISPGGSNQPQHF
V gene: TRBV10-3
J gene: TRBJ1-5
clone size: few
D gene: .
CDR3 length: 14

CDR3 DNA: TGTGCCAGCAGTTTCCTACAGGGGAATCAGCCCCAGCATTTT
CDR3 protein: CASSFLQGNQPQHF
V gene: TRBV27
J gene: TRBJ1-5
clone size: many
D gene: TRBD1
CDR3 length: 14

CDR3 DNA: TGCGCCAGCAGCTTGCAGTGGCCGGATTCACCCCTCCACTTT
CDR3 protein: CASSLQWPDSPLHF
V gene: TRBV5-1
J gene: TRBJ1-6
clone size: .
D gene: .
CDR3 length: 14

CDR3 DNA: TGTGCCAGCAGCCTAACCCGATATGAGCAGTTCTTC
CDR3 protein: CASSLTRYEQFF
V gene: TRBV7-2
J gene: TRBJ2-1
clone size: once
D gene: .
CDR3 length: 12

CDR3 DNA: TGCGCCAGCAGCCAAGATTTCGTTACGCCAGCCCTCTATGGCTACACCTTC
CDR3 protein: CASSQDFVTPALYGYTF
V gene: TRBV4-3
J gene: TRBJ1-2
clone size: few
D gene: .
CDR3 length: 17

CDR3 DNA: TGTGCCAGCAGTTGGGAGGGGGAAAATTCCTACGAGCAGTACTTC
CDR3 protein: CASSWEGENSYEQYF
V gene: TRBV6-9
J gene: TRBJ2-7
clone size: many
D gene: .
CDR3 length: 15

CDR3 DNA: TGTGCCAGCAGTGGACAGCCCAACACTGAAGCTTTCTTT
CDR3 protein: CASSGQPNTEAFF
V gene: TRBV25-1
J gene: TRBJ1-1
clone size: many
D gene: .
CDR3 length: 13

CDR3 DNA: TGCGCCAGCAGCCAAGATCGTCGAGGCCGCTCCTACAATGAGCAGTTCTTC
CDR3 protein: CASSQDRRGRSYNEQFF
V gene: TRBV4-3
J gene: TRBJ2-1
clone size: few
D gene: .
CDR3 length: 17

CDR3 DNA: TGCGCCAGCAGCTTGTCCAATGAGCAGTTCTTC
CDR3 protein: CASSLSNEQFF
V gene: TRBV5-1
J gene: TRBJ2-1
clone size: many
D gene: .
CDR3 length: 11

CDR3 DNA: TGCGCCAGCAGCCAAGATCTAGAATTCAGGGCGGCGGGGGCCAACGTCCTGACTTTC
CDR3 protein: CASSQDLEFRAAGANVLTF
V gene: TRBV4-3
J gene: TRBJ2-6
clone size: .
D gene: .
CDR3 length: 19

CDR3 DNA: TGTGCCAGCAGTCATCGCAGTGGACGGACCGGGGAGCTGTTTTTT
CDR3 protein: CASSHRSGRTGELFF
V gene: TRBV6-2/TRBV6-3
J gene: TRBJ2-2
clone size: few
D gene: .
CDR3 length: 15

CDR3 DNA: TGTGCCAGCATCTCTGGACTAGGGAAAGAGACCCAGTACTTC
CDR3 protein: CASISGLGKETQYF
V gene: TRBV6-1
J gene: TRBJ2-5
clone size: .
D gene: TRBD2
CDR3 length: 14

CDR3 DNA: TGTGCCGGGTGGGGTGGCGCGCAGAATTCACCCCTCCACTTT
CDR3 protein: CAGWGGAQNSPLHF
V gene: TRBV2
J gene: TRBJ1-6
clone size: few
D gene: .
CDR3 length: 14

CDR3 DNA: TGTGCCACCTCTTACGGACAGGGCCGCACAGATACGCAGTATTTT
CDR3 protein: CATSYGQGRTDTQYF
V gene: TRBV24-1
J gene: TRBJ2-3
clone size: few
D gene: TRBD1
CDR3 length: 15

CDR3 DNA: TGCAGCGTTGAATATGTGGACACGGAGCAGTTCTTC
CDR3 protein: CSVEYVDTEQFF
V gene: TRBV29-1
J gene: TRBJ2-1
clone size: many
D gene: .
CDR3 length: 12

CDR3 DNA: TGCAGCGTTCGGGGGGGCATGACCGTTTCGCGTCAGTACTTC
CDR3 protein: CSVRGGMTVSRQYF
V gene: TRBV29-1
J gene: TRBJ2-7
clone size: many
D gene: TRBD2
CDR3 length: 14

CDR3 DNA: TGCAGTGCTAGGGGTTTTGTCTCTAACTATGGCTACACCTTC
CDR3 protein: CSARGFVSNYGYTF
V gene: TRBV20-1
J gene: TRBJ1-2
clone size: few
D gene: .
CDR3 length: 14

CDR3 DNA: TGTGCCAGCAGCTTGGCGGTCAGGGCTGGGGCCAACGTCCTGACTTTC
CDR3 protein: CASSLAVRAGANVLTF
V gene: TRBV5-6
J gene: TRBJ2-6
clone size: few
D gene: .
CDR3 length: 16

CDR3 DNA: TGTGCCAGCAGCTTAGGCGAGGATATCTTGGGCTCGCAGTATTTT
CDR3 protein: CASSLGEDILGSQYF
V gene: TRBV13
J gene: TRBJ2-3
clone size: many
D gene: .
CDR3 length: 15

CDR3 DNA: TGTGCCAGCAGTTCCCGGACAGACAGCAATCAGCCCCAGCATTTT
CDR3 protein: CASSSRTDSNQPQHF
V gene: TRBV27
J gene: TRBJ1-5
clone size: .
D gene: .
CDR3 length: 15

CDR3 DNA: TGTGCCAGCAGCTTAACTATAAACAGGAATCAGCCCCAGCATTTT
CDR3 protein: CASSLTINRNQPQHF
V gene: TRBV7-2
J gene: TRBJ1-5
clone size: .
D gene: .
CDR3 length: 15

CDR3 DNA: TGTGCCACCGTCCCTCGGGGTCCCTATGGCTACACCTTC
CDR3 protein: CATVPRGPYGYTF
V gene: TRBV6-1
J gene: TRBJ1-2
clone size: few
D gene: .
CDR3 length: 13

CDR3 DNA: TGTGCCAGCAGCGATGGTGCATCTTCTAGCACAGATACGCAGTATTTT
CDR3 protein: CASSDGASSSTDTQYF
V gene: TRBV7-9
J gene: TRBJ2-3
clone size: few
D gene: .
CDR3 length: 16

CDR3 DNA: TGTGCCAGCAGTGACCTGGCGGCAGGGCAGGAGGGCTACACCTTC
CDR3 protein: CASSDLAAGQEGYTF
V gene: TRBV2
J gene: TRBJ1-2
clone size: few
D gene: .
CDR3 length: 15

CDR3 DNA: TGTGCCAGCAGCTTCGACAGGGGAGGTCACAATGAGCAGTTCTTC
CDR3 protein: CASSFDRGGHNEQFF
V gene: TRBV2
J gene: TRBJ2-1
clone size: .
D gene: TRBD1
CDR3 length: 15

CDR3 DNA: TGTGCCATCAGTGAGTCGCAGATCGCACCTAATGAAAAACTGTTTTTT
CDR3 protein: CAISESQIAPNEKLFF
V gene: TRBV10-3
J gene: TRBJ1-4
clone size: few
D gene: .
CDR3 length: 16

CDR3 DNA: TGCAGTGCTGGAGGGGACGTCGCGCGGGAGACCCAGTACTTC
CDR3 protein: CSAGGDVARETQYF
V gene: TRBV20-1
J gene: TRBJ2-5
clone size: .
D gene: .
CDR3 length: 14

CDR3 DNA: TGTGCCAGCAGCTCAGCGGCGACAGGGGACACTGAAGCTTTCTTT
CDR3 protein: CASSSAATGDTEAFF
V gene: TRBV3-1
J gene: TRBJ1-1
clone size: .
D gene: TRBD1
CDR3 length: 15

CDR3 DNA: TGCAGCATGGAATGGGAGGATACGCAGTATTTT
CDR3 protein: CSMEWEDTQYF
V gene: TRBV29-1
J gene: TRBJ2-3
clone size: .
D gene: .
CDR3 length: 11

CDR3 DNA: TGTGCCGCCGGGGTTGAACCAGAGACCCAGTACTTC
CDR3 protein: CAAGVEPETQYF
V gene: TRBV10-3
J gene: TRBJ2-5
clone size: many
D gene: .
CDR3 length: 12

CDR3 DNA: TGCGCCAGCAGCTCGGCTCCCCACACCGGGGAGCTGTTTTTT
CDR3 protein: CASSSAPHTGELFF
V gene: TRBV5-1
J gene: TRBJ2-2
clone size: .
D gene: .
CDR3 length: 14

CDR3 DNA: TGTGCCAGCAGCCCATCGGGGGGAGAAAACATTCAGTACTTC
CDR3 protein: CASSPSGGENIQYF
V gene: TRBV7-2
J gene: TRBJ2-4
clone size: many
D gene: TRBD2
CDR3 length: 14

CDR3 DNA: TGTGCCAGCAGCTTCGAGACAGGGATCCCCTATGGCTACACCTTC
CDR3 protein: CASSFETGIPYGYTF
V gene: TRBV5-4
J gene: TRBJ1-2
clone size: .
D gene: TRBD1
CDR3 length: 15

CDR3 DNA: TGTGCCAGCAGCGTAGGACCGGGACAGAGCCATCTGAACACTGAAGCTTTCTTT
CDR3 protein: CASSVGPGQSHLNTEAFF
V gene: TRBV9
J gene: TRBJ1-1
clone size: many
D gene: TRBD1
CDR3 length: 18

CDR3 DNA: TGTGCCATCAGTGAAGGTAGCATGGATACGCAGTATTTT
CDR3 protein: CAISEGSMDTQYF
V gene: TRBV10-3
J gene: TRBJ2-3
clone size: many
D gene: .
CDR3 length: 13

CDR3 DNA: TGCAGTGCTAGCGGGGGGCTCGACAATGAGCAGTTCTTC
CDR3 protein: CSASGGLDNEQFF
V gene: TRBV20-1
J gene: TRBJ2-1
clone size: few
D gene: .
CDR3 length: 13